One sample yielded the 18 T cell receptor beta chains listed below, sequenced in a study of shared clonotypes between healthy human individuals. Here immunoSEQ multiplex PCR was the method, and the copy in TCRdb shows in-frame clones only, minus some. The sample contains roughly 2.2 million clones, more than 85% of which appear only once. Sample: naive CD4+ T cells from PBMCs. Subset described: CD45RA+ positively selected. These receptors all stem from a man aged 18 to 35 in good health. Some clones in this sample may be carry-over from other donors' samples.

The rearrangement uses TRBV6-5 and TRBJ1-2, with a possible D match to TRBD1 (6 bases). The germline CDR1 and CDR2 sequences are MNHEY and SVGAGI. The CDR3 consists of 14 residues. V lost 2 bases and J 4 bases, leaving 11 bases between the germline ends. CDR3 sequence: CASSYLGAAYGYTF. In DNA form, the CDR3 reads TGTGCCAGCAGTTACCTGGGGGCGGCCTATGGCTACACCTTC.

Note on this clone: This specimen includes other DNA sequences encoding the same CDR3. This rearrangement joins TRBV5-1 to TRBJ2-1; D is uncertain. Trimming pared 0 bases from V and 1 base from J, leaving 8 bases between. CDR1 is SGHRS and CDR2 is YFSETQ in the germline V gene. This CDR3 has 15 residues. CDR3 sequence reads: CASSLGGGSYNEQFF. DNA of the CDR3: TGCGCCAGCAGCTTGGGCGGCGGTTCCTACAATGAGCAGTTCTTC.

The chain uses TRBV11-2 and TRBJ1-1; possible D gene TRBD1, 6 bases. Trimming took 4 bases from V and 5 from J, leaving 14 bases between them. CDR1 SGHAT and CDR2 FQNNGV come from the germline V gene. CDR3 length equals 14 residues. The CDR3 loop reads CASSSTGYGTEAFF. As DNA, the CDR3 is TGTGCCAGCAGCTCCACAGGGTATGGGACTGAAGCTTTCTTT. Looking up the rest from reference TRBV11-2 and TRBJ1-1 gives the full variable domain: EAGVAQSPRYKIIEKRQSVAFWCNPISGHATLYWYQQILGQGPKLLIQFQNNGVVDDSQLPKDRFSAERLKGVDSTLKIQPAKLEDSAVYLCASSSTGYGTEAFFGQGTRLTVV.

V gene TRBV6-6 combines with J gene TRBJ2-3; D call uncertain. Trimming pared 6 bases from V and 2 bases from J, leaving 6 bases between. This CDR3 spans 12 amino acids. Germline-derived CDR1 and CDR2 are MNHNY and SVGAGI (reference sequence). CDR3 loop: CASRGATDTQYF. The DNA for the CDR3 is TGTGCCAGCAGAGGAGCCACAGATACGCAGTATTTT.

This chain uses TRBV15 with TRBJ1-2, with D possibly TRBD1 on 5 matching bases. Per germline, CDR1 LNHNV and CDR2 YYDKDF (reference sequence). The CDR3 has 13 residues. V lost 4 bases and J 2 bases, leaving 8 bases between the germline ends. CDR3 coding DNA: TGTGCCACCAGCACGGGGGGAAACTATGGCTACACCTTC. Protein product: CATSTGGNYGYTF.

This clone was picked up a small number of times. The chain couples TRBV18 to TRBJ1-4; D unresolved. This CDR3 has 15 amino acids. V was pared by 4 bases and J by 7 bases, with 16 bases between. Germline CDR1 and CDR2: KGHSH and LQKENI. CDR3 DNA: TGTGCCAGCTCACACCCTTCGGGGTCGGGTGAAAAACTGTTTTTT. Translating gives CASSHPSGSGEKLFF.

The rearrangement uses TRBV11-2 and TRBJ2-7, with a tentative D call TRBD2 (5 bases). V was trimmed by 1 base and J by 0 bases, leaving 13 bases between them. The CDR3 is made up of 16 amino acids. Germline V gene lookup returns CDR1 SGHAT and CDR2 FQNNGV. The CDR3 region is CASSLVGSVNSYEQYF. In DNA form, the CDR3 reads TGTGCCAGCAGCTTAGTGGGTAGCGTAAACTCCTACGAGCAGTACTTC. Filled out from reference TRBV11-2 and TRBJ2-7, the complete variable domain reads EAGVAQSPRYKIIEKRQSVAFWCNPISGHATLYWYQQILGQGPKLLIQFQNNGVVDDSQLPKDRFSAERLKGVDSTLKIQPAKLEDSAVYLCASSLVGSVNSYEQYFGPGTRLTVT.

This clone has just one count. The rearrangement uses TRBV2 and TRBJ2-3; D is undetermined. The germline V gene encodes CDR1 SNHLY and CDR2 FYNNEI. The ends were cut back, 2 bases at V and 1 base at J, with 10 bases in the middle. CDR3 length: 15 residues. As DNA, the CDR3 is TGTGCCAGCAGTGAATTAGTTAGGGGCACAGATACGCAGTATTTT. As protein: CASSELVRGTDTQYF. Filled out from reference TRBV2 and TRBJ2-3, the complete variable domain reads EPEVTQTPSHQVTQMGQEVILRCVPISNHLYFYWYRQILGQKVEFLVSFYNNEISEKSEIFDDQFSVERPDGSNFTLKIRSTKLEDSAMYFCASSELVRGTDTQYFGPGTRLTVL.

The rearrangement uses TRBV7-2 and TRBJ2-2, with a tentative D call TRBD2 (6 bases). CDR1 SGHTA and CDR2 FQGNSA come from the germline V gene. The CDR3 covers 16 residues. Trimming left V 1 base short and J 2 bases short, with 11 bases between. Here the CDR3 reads CASSLVLALNTGELFF. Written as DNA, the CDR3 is TGTGCCAGCAGCTTAGTGCTAGCGCTAAACACCGGGGAGCTGTTTTTT. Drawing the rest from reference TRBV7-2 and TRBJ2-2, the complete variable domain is GAGVSQSPSNKVTEKGKDVELRCDPISGHTALYWYRQSLGQGLEFLIYFQGNSAPDKSGLPSDRFSAERTGGSVSTLTIQRTQQEDSAVYLCASSLVLALNTGELFFGEGSRLTVL.

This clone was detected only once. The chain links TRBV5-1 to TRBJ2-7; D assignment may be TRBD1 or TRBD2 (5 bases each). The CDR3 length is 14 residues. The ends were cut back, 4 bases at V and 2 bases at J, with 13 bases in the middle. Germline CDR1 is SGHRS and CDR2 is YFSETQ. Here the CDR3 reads CASSPGTPAYEQYF. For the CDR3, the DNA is TGCGCCAGCAGCCCCGGGACGCCAGCCTACGAGCAGTACTTC.

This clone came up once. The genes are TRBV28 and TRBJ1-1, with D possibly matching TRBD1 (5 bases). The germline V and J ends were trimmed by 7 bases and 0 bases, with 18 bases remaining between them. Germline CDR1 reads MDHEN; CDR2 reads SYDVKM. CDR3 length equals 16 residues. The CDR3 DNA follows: TGTGCCAGCACCCTCCCCGGACAAATGATGAACACTGAAGCTTTCTTT. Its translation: CASTLPGQMMNTEAFF. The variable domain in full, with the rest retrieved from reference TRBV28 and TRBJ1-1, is DVKVTQSSRYLVKRTGEKVFLECVQDMDHENMFWYRQDPGLGLRLIYFSYDVKMKEKGDIPEGYSVSREKKERFSLILESASTNQTSMYLCASTLPGQMMNTEAFFGQGTRLTVV.

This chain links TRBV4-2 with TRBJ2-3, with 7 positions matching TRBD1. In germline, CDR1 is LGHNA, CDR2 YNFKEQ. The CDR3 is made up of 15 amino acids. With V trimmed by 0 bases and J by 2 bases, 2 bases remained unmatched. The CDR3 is CASSQDGQATDTQYF. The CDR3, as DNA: TGTGCCAGCAGCCAAGATGGACAGGCCACAGATACGCAGTATTTT.

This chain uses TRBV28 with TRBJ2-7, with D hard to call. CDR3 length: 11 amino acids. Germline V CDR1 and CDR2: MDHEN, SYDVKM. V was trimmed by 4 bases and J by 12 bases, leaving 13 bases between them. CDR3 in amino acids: CASSSTEKLYF. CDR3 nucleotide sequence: TGTGCCAGCAGTTCCACAGAGAAACTGTACTTC.

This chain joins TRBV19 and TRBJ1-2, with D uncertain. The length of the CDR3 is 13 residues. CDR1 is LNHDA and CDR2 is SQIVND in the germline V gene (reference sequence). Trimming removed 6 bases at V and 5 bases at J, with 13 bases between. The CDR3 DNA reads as TGTGCCAGTAGGCCGACAAGGATTTATGGCTACACCTTC. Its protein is CASRPTRIYGYTF.

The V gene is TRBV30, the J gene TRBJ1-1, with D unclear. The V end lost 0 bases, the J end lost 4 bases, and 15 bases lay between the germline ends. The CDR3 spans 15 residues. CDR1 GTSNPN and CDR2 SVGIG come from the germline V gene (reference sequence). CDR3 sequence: CAWSVRAGGFTEAFF. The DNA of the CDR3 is TGTGCCTGGAGTGTAAGGGCCGGAGGGTTCACTGAAGCTTTCTTT.

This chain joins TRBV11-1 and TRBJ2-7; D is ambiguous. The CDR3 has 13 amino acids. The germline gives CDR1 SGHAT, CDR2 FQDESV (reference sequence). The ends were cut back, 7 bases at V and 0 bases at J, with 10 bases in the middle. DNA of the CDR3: TGTGCCAGCAACCGGGCCTCCTCCTACGAGCAGTACTTC. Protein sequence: CASNRASSYEQYF. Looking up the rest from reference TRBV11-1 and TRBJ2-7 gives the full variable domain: EAEVAQSPRYKITEKSQAVAFWCDPISGHATLYWYRQILGQGPELLVQFQDESVVDDSQLPKDRFSAERLKGVDSTLKIQPAELGDSAMYLCASNRASSYEQYFGPGTRLTVT.

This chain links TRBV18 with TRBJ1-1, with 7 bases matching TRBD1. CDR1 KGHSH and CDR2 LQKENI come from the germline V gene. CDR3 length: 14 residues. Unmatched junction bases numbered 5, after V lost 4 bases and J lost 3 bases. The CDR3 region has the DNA TGTGCCAGCTCACGCGGACAGGCGGACACTGAAGCTTTCTTT. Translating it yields CASSRGQADTEAFF.

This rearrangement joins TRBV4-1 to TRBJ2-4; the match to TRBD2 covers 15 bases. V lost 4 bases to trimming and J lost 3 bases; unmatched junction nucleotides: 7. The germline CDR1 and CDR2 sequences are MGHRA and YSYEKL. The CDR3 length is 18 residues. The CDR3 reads CASSPGLAGGLGKNIQYF. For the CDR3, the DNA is TGCGCCAGCAGCCCGGGACTAGCGGGAGGATTGGGCAAAAACATTCAGTACTTC.